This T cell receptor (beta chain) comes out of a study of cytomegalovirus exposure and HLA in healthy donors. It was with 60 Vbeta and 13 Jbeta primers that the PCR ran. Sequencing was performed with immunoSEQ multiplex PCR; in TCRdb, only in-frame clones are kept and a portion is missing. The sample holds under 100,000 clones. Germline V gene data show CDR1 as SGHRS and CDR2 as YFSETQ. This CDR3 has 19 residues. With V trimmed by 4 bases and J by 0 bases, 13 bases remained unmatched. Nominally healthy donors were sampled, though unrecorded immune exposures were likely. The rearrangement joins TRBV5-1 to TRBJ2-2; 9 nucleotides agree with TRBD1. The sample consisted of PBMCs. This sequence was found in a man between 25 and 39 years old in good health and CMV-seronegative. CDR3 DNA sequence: TGCGCCAGCAGCCCCACGGGACAGGGAACACTCACGAACACCGGGGAGCTGTTTTTT. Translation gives CASSPTGQGTLTNTGELFF.